Shown below are 14 T cell receptor beta chains from a single sample sequenced in a study of regulatory T cells in long-lasting Graves disease. TCR beta libraries were built with iRepertoire HTBI primers and Arm-PCR of CDR3 regions. A single record per CDR3 protein comes from TCRdb applying MiXCR to the multiplex PCR reads. The table lists some 370,000 distinct CDR3 sequences, approximately 12% of them singletons. Described time point: newly diagnosed GD, antithyroid drugs for less than 3 months. Extracted RNA from PBMCs served as the source of the TCR library. This same sample was also part of a study on T cells in Graves' hyperthyroidism and ophthalmopathy.

The sequencing used peripheral blood mononuclear cells (PBMCs), collected at new diagnosis, from a patient treated with antithyroid drugs. The receptors derive from a woman aged 18-29 years with Graves disease.

This clonotype has more than one count but fewer than ten. The chain combines TRBV5-1 with TRBJ1-4; 11 bases align to TRBD1. The CDR3 length is 18 residues. In germline, CDR1 is SGHRS, CDR2 YFSETQ. Trimming cost V 3 bases and J 2 bases; bases outside gene matches: 9. The CDR3 reads CASSSDRGRPATNEKLFF. The CDR3 region has the DNA TGCGCCAGCAGCTCGGACAGGGGGCGACCGGCGACTAATGAAAAACTGTTTTTT.

The chain joins TRBV11-2 to TRBJ2-5, with 14 positions matching TRBD2. Germline loops: CDR1 SGHAT, CDR2 FQNNGV. This CDR3 is 17 amino acids long. V was pared by 4 bases and J by 1 base, with 5 bases of the junction left unmatched. CDR3 in amino acids: CASSYRLAGGPQETQYF. CDR3 nucleotide sequence: TGTGCCAGCAGCTACCGACTAGCGGGAGGGCCCCAAGAGACCCAGTACTTC.

This clonotype was seen many times. The chain is built from TRBV7-8 and TRBJ2-2, with D unresolved. Germline lookup yields CDR1 SGHVS and CDR2 FQNEAQ. With 5 bases removed from V and 6 bases from J, the gap between germline ends came to 10 bases. CDR3 size: 13 residues. CDR3 protein: CASSLLTSGELFF. DNA of the CDR3: TGTGCCAGCAGCCTCCTTACGTCCGGGGAGCTGTTTTTT.

As to this clonotype: This likely reflects a read error, since a far larger clone is one base away. This chain links TRBV11-2 with TRBJ2-3; D perhaps matches TRBD1 (6 bases). Matching the DNA end better, TRBJ1-1 makes the J call doubtful. From germline, CDR1 is SGHAT and CDR2 FQNNGV. This CDR3 region has 15 residues. The chain's CDR3 is CAGSLSEARGTEAFF. The CDR3 bases are TGTGCCGGCAGCTTATCTGAAGCGAGGGGGACTGAAGCTTTCTTT.

Many counts were recorded for this clonotype. The chain carries TRBV3-1 and TRBJ1-2, with D tentatively TRBD1 (5 bases). V was clipped by 6 bases and J by 0 bases, with 20 bases between them. This CDR3 has 17 amino acids. Germline lookup yields CDR1 LGHDT and CDR2 YNNKEL (reference sequence). The CDR3 nucleotides read TGTGCCAGCAGTTTGTGGGGCACCGGCCTCGCTAACTATGGCTACACCTTC. Encoded protein: CASSLWGTGLANYGYTF.

The V call is TRBV5-1, the J call TRBJ1-3, with 7 nucleotides matching TRBD1. The length of the CDR3 is 15 residues. The trim removed 2 bases at V and 2 bases at J, leaving 4 bases unmatched. Germline V CDR1 and CDR2: SGHRS, YFSETQ. CDR3 in amino acids: CASSLITGAGNTIYF. The CDR3 DNA is TGCGCCAGCAGCTTAATCACAGGGGCTGGAAACACCATATATTTT.

This clonotype was counted at least ten times. The rearrangement joins TRBV20-1 to TRBJ2-1, with a possible D match to TRBD2 (6 bases). V lost 5 bases, J lost 5 bases, and 13 bases lay in between. Per germline, CDR1 DFQATT and CDR2 SNEGSKA (reference sequence). The CDR3 length is 13 residues. The CDR3, as DNA: TGCAGTGCTGTAAAGACTAGAAACAATGAGCAGTTCTTC. As protein: CSAVKTRNNEQFF.

The V gene is TRBV6-1, the J gene TRBJ1-5, with D possibly matching TRBD1 (5 bases). V lost 6 bases and J lost 5, with 17 bases in between. CDR1 is MNHNS, CDR2 SASEGT, per germline. The CDR3 runs 15 residues. CDR3 sequence: CASRGLGATHQPQHF. In DNA form, the CDR3 reads TGTGCCAGCAGAGGCCTTGGGGCTACTCATCAGCCCCAGCATTTT.

A few counts support this clonotype. The genes are TRBV27 and TRBJ1-2; no definite D call. V was pared by 6 bases and J by 6 bases, with 14 bases between. The CDR3 is 13 residues long. CDR1 is MNHEY and CDR2 is SMNVEV in the germline V gene (reference sequence). The CDR3 DNA sequence: TGTGCCAGCAGGGCGCAAGGTAGAGATGGCTACACCTTC. Translated, it gives CASRAQGRDGYTF.

CDR3 amino acids: CASRATYTGYEQFF. CDR3 bases: TGTGCCAGCCGAGCGACCTATACAGGGTATGAGCAGTTCTTC. The chain joins TRBV28 to TRBJ2-1, with a weak D call TRBD1 (6 bases). The CDR3 covers 14 residues. V shed 8 bases and J shed 8 bases, with 19 bases lying between them. CDR1 and CDR2 (germline): MDHEN, SYDVKM.

In its sample, this clonotype was seen many times. V usage is TRBV6-2 or TRBV6-3 and J usage is TRBJ1-5; 7 bases line up with TRBD1. This CDR3 has 18 residues. From germline, CDR1 is MNHEY and CDR2 SVGEGT. Losses at the gene ends were 0 bases for V and 10 bases for J; bases not matched to a gene: 18. The DNA for the CDR3 is TGTGCCAGCAGTTACTCGACAGGGTTTGTAGGCCCTGGTGACCCCCAGCATTTT. This codes for CASSYSTGFVGPGDPQHF.

This clonotype was observed many times. The chain is built from TRBV11-2 and TRBJ2-1, with D unresolved. Per germline, CDR1 SGHAT and CDR2 FQNNGV. CDR3 length: 18 residues. V was trimmed by 3 bases and J by 0 bases, leaving 18 bases between them. The CDR3 spells CASSFGIIRPRSYNEQFF. CDR3 nucleotides: TGTGCCAGCAGCTTTGGGATTATTAGGCCTCGCTCCTACAATGAGCAGTTCTTC.

There are a few counts of this clonotype. Given a much more abundant clone one base away, this may be a read error. The chain recombines TRBV12-3 or TRBV12-4 with TRBJ1-2, with a weak D call TRBD1 (5 bases). The CDR3 has 14 amino acids. CDR3 nucleotide sequence: TGTGCCAGCACCCTTCTCAGGGAAACTTATGACTACACCTTC. This codes for CASTLLRETYDYTF.

This clonotype was recorded a few times. The chain has TRBV7-9 and TRBJ2-6; a weak D match, TRBD1 (6 bases). In germline, CDR1 is SEHNR, CDR2 FQNEAQ (reference sequence). V was clipped by 10 bases and J by 2 bases, with 18 bases between them. This CDR3 has 16 amino acids. The DNA of the CDR3 is TGTGCCACCAGACCTACTGAGGGGGCTGGGGCCAACGTCCTGACTTTC. This codes for CATRPTEGAGANVLTF.